The TCR beta chain described here comes from a study of blood T cell repertoires in COVID-19. Study background: Collection of acute and convalescent COVID-19 samples took place in the United States, Italy and Spain. PBMCs, B-cell-depleted T cells, or T cells were the source of the cDNA or gDNA that made up the material.

V lost 5 bases, J lost 4 bases, and 6 bases stayed unmatched. The CDR3 sequence is 15 residues long. Germline CDR1 reads SGHAT; CDR2 reads FQNNGV. Per the authors' pipeline: Estimation of nucleated cell counts relied on the amplification of reference gene primers. Some clones are missing from TCRdb's copy, which holds only in-frame ones; the method was immunoSEQ multiplex PCR. V, J and clone size reflect that table, while D and trimming were determined from the DNA. The data show 200,000 to 250,000 clones, around 86% seen once. Seattle's cohort entered during active infection and was followed longitudinally.

This sequence was found in a woman older than 75 with COVID-19, enrolled during active disease. The gene calls are TRBV11-2 and TRBJ2-1; 9 bases fit TRBD2. Material: peripheral blood. CDR3 sequence reads: CASSPFSGSYNEQFF. CDR3 sequence (DNA): TGTGCCAGCAGCCCATTTAGCGGGAGTTACAATGAGCAGTTCTTC.